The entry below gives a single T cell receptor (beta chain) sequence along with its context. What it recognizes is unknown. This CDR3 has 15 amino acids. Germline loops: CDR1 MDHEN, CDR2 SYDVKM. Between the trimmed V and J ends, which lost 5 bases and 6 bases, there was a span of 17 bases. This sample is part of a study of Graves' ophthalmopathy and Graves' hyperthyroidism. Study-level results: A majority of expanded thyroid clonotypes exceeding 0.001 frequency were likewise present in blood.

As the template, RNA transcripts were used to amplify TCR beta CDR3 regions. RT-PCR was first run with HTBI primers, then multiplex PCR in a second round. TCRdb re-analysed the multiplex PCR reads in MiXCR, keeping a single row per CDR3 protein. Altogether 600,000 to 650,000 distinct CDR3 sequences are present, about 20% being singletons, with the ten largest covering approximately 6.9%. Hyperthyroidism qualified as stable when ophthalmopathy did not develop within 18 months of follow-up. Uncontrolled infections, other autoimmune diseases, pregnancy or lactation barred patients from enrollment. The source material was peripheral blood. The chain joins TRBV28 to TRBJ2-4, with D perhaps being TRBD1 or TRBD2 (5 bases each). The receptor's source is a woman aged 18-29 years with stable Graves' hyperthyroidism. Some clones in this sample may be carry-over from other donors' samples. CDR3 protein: CASSLGGRPPNIQYF. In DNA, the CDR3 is TGTGCCAGCAGTCTTGGGGGAAGACCACCAAACATTCAGTACTTC.